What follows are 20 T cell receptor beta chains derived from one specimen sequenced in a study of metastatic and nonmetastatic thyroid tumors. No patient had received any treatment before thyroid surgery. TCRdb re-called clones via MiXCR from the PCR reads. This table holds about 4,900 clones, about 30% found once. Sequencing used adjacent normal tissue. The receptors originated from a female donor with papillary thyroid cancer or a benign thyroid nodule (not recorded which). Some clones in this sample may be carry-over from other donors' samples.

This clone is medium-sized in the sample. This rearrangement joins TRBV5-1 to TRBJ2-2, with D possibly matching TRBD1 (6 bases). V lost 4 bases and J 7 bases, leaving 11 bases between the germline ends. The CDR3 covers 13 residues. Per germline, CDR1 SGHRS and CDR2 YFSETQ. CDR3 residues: CASSVWTVGELFF. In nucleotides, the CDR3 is TGCGCCAGCAGCGTATGGACAGTCGGGGAGCTGTTTTTT.

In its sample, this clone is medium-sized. In nucleotides, the CDR3 is TGTGCCAGCAGTGATCAAGGGTCTGGTGGAAACACCATATATTTT. This sequence encodes CASSDQGSGGNTIYF. The chain joins TRBV2 to TRBJ1-3; D remains unclear. Looked up from germline, CDR1 is SNHLY and CDR2 is FYNNEI. This CDR3 is built from 15 residues. V lost 3 bases and J 3 bases, leaving 12 bases between the germline ends.

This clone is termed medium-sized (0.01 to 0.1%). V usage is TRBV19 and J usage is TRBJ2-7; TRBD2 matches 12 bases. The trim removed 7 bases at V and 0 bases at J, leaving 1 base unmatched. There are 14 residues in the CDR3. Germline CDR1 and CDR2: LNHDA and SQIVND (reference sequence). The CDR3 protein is CASKTSGSSYEQYF. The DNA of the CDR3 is TGTGCCAGTAAGACTAGCGGGAGCTCCTACGAGCAGTACTTC.

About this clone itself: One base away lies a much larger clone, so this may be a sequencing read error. CDR3 nucleotides: TGTGTCAGCAGCTTGGGGGGTACAGGGACGAACAATGAGCAGTTCTTC. This encodes CVSSLGGTGTNNEQFF. The chain is built from TRBV5-4 and TRBJ2-1; D possibly uses TRBD1 or TRBD2 (6 bases each). The CDR3 consists of 16 residues. The V gene's germline CDR1 is SGHNT and CDR2 YYREEE (reference sequence).

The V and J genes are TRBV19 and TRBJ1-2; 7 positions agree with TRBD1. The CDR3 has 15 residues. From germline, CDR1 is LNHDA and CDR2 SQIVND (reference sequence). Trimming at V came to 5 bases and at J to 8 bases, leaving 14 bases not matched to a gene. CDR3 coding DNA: TGTGCCAGTAGTCTAACTCCGACAGGGTTTGGAGGCTACACCTTC. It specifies CASSLTPTGFGGYTF. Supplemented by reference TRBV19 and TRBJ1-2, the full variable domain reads DGGITQSPKYLFRKEGQNVTLSCEQNLNHDAMYWYRQDPGQGLRLIYYSQIVNDFQKGDIAEGYSVSREKKESFPLTVTSAQKNPTAFYLCASSLTPTGFGGYTFGSGTRLTVV.

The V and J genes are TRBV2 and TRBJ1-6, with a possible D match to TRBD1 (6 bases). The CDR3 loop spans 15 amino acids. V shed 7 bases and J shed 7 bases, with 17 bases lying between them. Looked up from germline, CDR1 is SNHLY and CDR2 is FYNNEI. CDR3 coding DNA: TGTGCCAGCATCAAGGACAGCGGACGCAATTCACCCCTCCACTTT. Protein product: CASIKDSGRNSPLHF.

The DNA for the CDR3 is TGTGCCAGCAGACAGGGACAGGGGGCTGGTGGCTACACCTTC. Translated: CASRQGQGAGGYTF. The chain couples TRBV6-1 to TRBJ1-2, with TRBD1 matching over 12 bases. Germline CDR1 reads MNHNS; CDR2 reads SASEGT. V was pared by 6 bases and J by 7 bases, with 6 bases of the junction left unmatched. This CDR3 spans 14 amino acids.

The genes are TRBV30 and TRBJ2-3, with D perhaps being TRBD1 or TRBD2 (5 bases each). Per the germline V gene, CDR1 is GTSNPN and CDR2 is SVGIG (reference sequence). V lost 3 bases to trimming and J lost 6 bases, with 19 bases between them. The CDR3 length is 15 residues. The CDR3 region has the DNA TGTGCCTGGAGAGACACGGACACACGGGGTGATACGCAGTATTTT. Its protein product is CAWRDTDTRGDTQYF.

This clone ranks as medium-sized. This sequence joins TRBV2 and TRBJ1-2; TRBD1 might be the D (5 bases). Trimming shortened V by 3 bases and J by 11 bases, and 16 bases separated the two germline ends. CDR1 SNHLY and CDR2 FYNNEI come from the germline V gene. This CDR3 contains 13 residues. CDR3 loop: CASSDRTRSGYTF. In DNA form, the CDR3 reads TGTGCCAGCAGTGACCGGACAAGGTCGGGGTACACCTTC.

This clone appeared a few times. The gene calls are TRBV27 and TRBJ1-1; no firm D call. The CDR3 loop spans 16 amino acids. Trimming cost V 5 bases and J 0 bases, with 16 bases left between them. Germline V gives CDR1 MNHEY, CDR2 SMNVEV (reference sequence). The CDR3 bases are TGTGCCAGCAGTGAAGTACGGTGGCGCCTGAACACTGAAGCTTTCTTT. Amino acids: CASSEVRWRLNTEAFF.

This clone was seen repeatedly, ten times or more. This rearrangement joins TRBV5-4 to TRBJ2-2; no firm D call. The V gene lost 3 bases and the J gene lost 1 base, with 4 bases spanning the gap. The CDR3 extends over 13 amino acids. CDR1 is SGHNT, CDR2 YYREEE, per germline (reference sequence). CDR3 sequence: CASSSLNTGELFF. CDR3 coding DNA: TGTGCCAGCAGCTCACTGAACACCGGGGAGCTGTTTTTT.

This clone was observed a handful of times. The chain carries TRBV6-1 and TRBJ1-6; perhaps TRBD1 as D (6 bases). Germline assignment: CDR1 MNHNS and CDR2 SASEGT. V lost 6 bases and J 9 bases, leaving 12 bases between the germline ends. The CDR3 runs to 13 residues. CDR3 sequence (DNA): TGTGCCAGCAGCACCACAGGGATTTCACCCCTCCACTTT. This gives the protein CASSTTGISPLHF.

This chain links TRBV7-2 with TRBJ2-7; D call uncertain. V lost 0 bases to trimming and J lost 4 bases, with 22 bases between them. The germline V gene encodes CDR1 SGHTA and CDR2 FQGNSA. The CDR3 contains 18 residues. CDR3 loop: CASSLALVVPTTRYEQYF. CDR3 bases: TGTGCCAGCAGCTTAGCCCTAGTGGTCCCAACCACCAGGTACGAGCAGTACTTC.

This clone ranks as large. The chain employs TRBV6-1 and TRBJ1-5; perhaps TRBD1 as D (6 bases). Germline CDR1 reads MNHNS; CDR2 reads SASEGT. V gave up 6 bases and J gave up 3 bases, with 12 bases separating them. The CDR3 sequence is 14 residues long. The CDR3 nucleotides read TGTGCCAGCAGCACCGGACAGAACAATCAGCCCCAGCATTTT. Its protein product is CASSTGQNNQPQHF.

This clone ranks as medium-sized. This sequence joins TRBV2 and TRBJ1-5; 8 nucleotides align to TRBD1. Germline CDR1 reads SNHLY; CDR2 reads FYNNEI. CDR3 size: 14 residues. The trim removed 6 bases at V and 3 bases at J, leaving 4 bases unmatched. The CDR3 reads CASRTDRDNQPQHF. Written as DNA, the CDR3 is TGTGCCAGCAGGACGGACAGGGACAATCAGCCCCAGCATTTT.

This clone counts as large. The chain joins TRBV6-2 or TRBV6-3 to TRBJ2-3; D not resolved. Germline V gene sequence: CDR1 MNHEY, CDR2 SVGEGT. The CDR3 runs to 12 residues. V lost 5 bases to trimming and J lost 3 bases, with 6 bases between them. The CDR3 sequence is CASSPRTDTQYF. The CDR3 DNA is TGTGCCAGCAGTCCCCGAACAGATACGCAGTATTTT.

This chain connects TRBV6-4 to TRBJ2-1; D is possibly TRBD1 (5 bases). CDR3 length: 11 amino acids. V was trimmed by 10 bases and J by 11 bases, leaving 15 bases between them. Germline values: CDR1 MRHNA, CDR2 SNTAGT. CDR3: CATLLWGQQFF. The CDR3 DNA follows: TGTGCCACACTTCTATGGGGCCAGCAGTTCTTC.

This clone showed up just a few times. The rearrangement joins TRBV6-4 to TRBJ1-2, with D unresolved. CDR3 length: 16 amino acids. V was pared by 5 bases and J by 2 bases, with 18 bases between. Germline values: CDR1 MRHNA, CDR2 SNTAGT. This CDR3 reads CASSYGPKNTNYGYTF. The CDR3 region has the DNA TGTGCCAGCAGTTACGGACCGAAGAACACAAACTATGGCTACACCTTC.

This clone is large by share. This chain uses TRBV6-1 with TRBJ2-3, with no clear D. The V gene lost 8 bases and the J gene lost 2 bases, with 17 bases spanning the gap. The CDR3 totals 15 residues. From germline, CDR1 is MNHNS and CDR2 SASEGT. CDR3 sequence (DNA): TGTGCCAGCCTGAGGACCCCCTCACCCACAGATACGCAGTATTTT. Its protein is CASLRTPSPTDTQYF.

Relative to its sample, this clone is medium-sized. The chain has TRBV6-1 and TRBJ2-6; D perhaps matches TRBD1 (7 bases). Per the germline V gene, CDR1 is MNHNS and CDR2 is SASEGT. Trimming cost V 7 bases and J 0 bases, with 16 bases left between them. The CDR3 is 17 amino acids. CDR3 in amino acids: CASKPQGGNSGANVLTF. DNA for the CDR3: TGTGCCAGCAAGCCTCAGGGGGGTAACTCTGGGGCCAACGTCCTGACTTTC.